The subject of this entry is one T cell receptor (beta chain). This clone was counted many times. What antigen it recognizes has not been identified. Per-nucleotide qualities are absent, and no much larger clonotype sits a single base away. According to the study, the label for this sample's time point signals: 12 months on ibrutinib. For TCR beta library preparation, 1.5 to 2 micrograms of genomic DNA were extracted from the cryopreserved PBMCs. Longitudinal blood samples from CLL patients on ibrutinib monotherapy were analyzed using high-throughput TCR beta sequencing. Patients were enrolled in a phase 2 open-label single-center ibrutinib monotherapy trial. This sample was taken from a study of cytotoxic CD8 clonotypes in ibrutinib-treated CLL (dated by TCRdb to the early 2020s). Regarding the study in general: The cohort included around 15 treatment-naive and around 10 relapsed/refractory patients; roughly 17 were IGHV unmutated. Of the approximately 94 people in the trial, about 27 had longitudinal samples available. Samples averaged around 280,000 productive templates and 90,000 to 95,000 productive rearrangements. Response samples were taken after a median of around 13 months on treatment, ranging from roughly 6 to 36 months. All remission and progressive disease samples were collected while patients were still receiving ibrutinib. Cryopreserved peripheral blood mononuclear cells were obtained prior to treatment, at the time of response, and at either disease progression or sustained remission. Partial responses were observed in roughly 24 patients and complete responses in 2; after a median follow-up of around 64 months, remission was maintained in 14 patients and progression was observed in about twelve.

Broader findings and caveats from the paper: Sampling times were not matched between sustained-remission and progressing patients, and lymph node repertoires were not studied. Baseline clonality was found to be higher than that of age-matched healthy donors and was strongly correlated with circulating CD8+ T-cell counts. Clonality rose at ibrutinib response, remained stable during sustained remission, and dropped back toward baseline at progression. Public clonotypes were rare and either contracted or stayed stable during treatment, and the rise in clonality at ibrutinib response reflected the expansion of private clonotypes.

CDR1 and CDR2 are read off the germline V gene as SGHRS and YFSETQ. The V and J ends are trimmed by 1 base and 10 bases, leaving 12 bases between them. Including the terminal cysteine and phenylalanine, the CDR3 comprises 13 residues. CDR3 DNA is the only sequence kept; it has 39 bases, read in frame from the first base. Each clonotype received, on average, around 10x coverage in deep resolution sequencing performed on a MiSeq, where the target depth lay between 1 in 1 million and 1 in 200,000 T cells. The immunoSEQ hsTCRB Kit was used to generate TCR beta libraries. The paper's data handling went like this. The data were analyzed with ImmunoSEQ Analyzer and ImmunoSEQ Data Assistant, and V, D and J gene assignments followed IMGT definitions. Clonality was computed as one minus normalized Shannon entropy of productive rearrangement frequencies, ranging from 0 to 1. Only overrepresented clonotypes making up at least 0.05% of each patient's repertoire were included in the public clonotype analysis. Roughly 13 age-matched healthy donor repertoires from immuneACCESS were used as controls for clonality. Imported from immuneACCESS, the table was reduced by TCRdb to in-frame sequences with V and J called. These copies leave out some clones; in studies compared against another copy, an unresolved V gene accounts for under half, and the cause of the remainder is not known. That table furnishes V, J and clone size, whereas the DNA furnished D and trimming. The table for this sample lists tens of thousands of clones; approximately 50% of them were counted only once. In total, the top ten clones hold approximately 32% of the sample.

This clonotype was obtained from a human donor with chronic lymphocytic leukemia. The V gene is TRBV5-1 and the J gene is TRBJ2-1; the D region may be TRBD1 or TRBD2, each matching 5 bases equally. The specimen comprised PBMCs, sampled after 12 months of ibrutinib treatment. The CDR3: CASSLMSGQEQFF. The nucleotides read TGCGCCAGCAGCTTGATGTCGGGGCAAGAGCAGTTCTTC.